This T cell receptor (beta chain) was identified during a study of blood T cells in healthy people across ages. Notes on the study in general: Any changes in expanded clonotypes were possibly confounded, as donor CMV status remained unknown.

Together with a sample-barcoded 5' primer, a J-beta primer mix was included in a second PCR lasting roughly 6 to 12 cycles. Every sample returned 2.5 million or more CDR3-containing paired-end reads. TCRdb re-called the 5' RACE reads through MiXCR, storing one row per CDR3 protein. Of about 290,000 distinct CDR3 sequences listed, 27% were seen once; the top ten hold approximately 28%. This clonotype came up a few times. The antigen is unknown. Roughly 10 milliliters of peripheral blood were drawn from each donor. Per sample, a minimum of 7 million PBMCs were isolated. V was shortened by 2 bases and J by 7 bases, with 13 bases between the two germline ends. The CDR3 contains 15 residues. In germline, CDR1 is SGHRS, CDR2 YFSETQ.

This chain links TRBV5-1 with TRBJ1-6, with no clear D. The sample was blood. The receptor's source is a woman in her 70s in good health. In DNA form, the CDR3 reads TGCGCCAGCAGCTTTCAGTCAGTCGGCAATTCACCCCTCCACTTT. This encodes CASSFQSVGNSPLHF.